Listed here are 24 T cell receptor beta chains from one sample, sequenced in a study of blood T cell repertoires in COVID-19. Only in-frame clones appear in the TCRdb table, and some are missing; sequencing was by immunoSEQ multiplex PCR. The data contain around 340,000 clones, 88% of them singletons. The sequencing sample was made of PBMCs or T cells enriched from blood (not recorded which). The receptors come from a woman aged 30 to 39 who had been exposed to COVID-19.

The genes are TRBV5-6 and TRBJ1-5; no clear D gene. This CDR3 contains 16 residues. Trimming cost V 0 bases and J 0 bases, with 10 bases left between them. The germline V gene has CDR1 SGHDT and CDR2 YYEEEE. The CDR3, as DNA: TGTGCCAGCAGCTTGGCGGGGTGGTATAGCAATCAGCCCCAGCATTTT. Translated, it gives CASSLAGWYSNQPQHF.

The chain carries TRBV2 and TRBJ1-1; D call uncertain. There are 13 residues in the CDR3. The V and J ends lost 3 bases and 0 bases respectively, with 5 bases between them. The germline CDR1 and CDR2 sequences are SNHLY and FYNNEI. CDR3 region: CASSERVNTEAFF. CDR3 sequence (DNA): TGTGCCAGCAGTGAGAGGGTGAACACTGAAGCTTTCTTT.

This chain connects TRBV12-3 or TRBV12-4 to TRBJ2-3; weak D call: TRBD2 (5 bases). V was shortened by 4 bases and J by 3 bases, with 8 bases between the two germline ends. This CDR3 is built from 13 residues. CDR3 loop: CASSSWETDTQYF. The CDR3 DNA reads TGTGCCAGCAGTTCCTGGGAGACAGATACGCAGTATTTT.

J is TRBJ1-2 and V is TRBV30; no clear D. Germline V CDR1 and CDR2: GTSNPN, SVGIG (reference sequence). The V end was cut by 4 bases, the J end by 0 bases, with 9 bases between. This CDR3 has 13 residues. This chain's CDR3 is CAWNPGTNYGYTF. The CDR3 region has the DNA TGTGCCTGGAATCCCGGTACTAACTATGGCTACACCTTC.

The genes are TRBV29-1 and TRBJ1-2; a weak D match, TRBD1 (6 bases). The CDR3 is 13 amino acids. V lost 6 bases, J lost 0 bases, and 11 bases lay in between. Germline V lookup: CDR1 SQVTM, CDR2 ANQGSEA. CDR3 amino acids: CSVTGDSNYGYTF. The CDR3 DNA reads TGCAGCGTGACAGGAGACTCTAACTATGGCTACACCTTC.

This chain links TRBV7-8 with TRBJ1-2; 7 nucleotides align to TRBD1. Germline V lookup: CDR1 SGHVS, CDR2 FQNEAQ. The CDR3 is made up of 13 amino acids. The junction had 6 bases not matched to a gene; V was cut back by 3 bases and J by 8 bases. DNA of the CDR3: TGTGCCAGCAGCTTGGAGACAGGGAAGGGCTACACCTTC. It specifies CASSLETGKGYTF. Using reference TRBV7-8 and TRBJ1-2 for the parts outside the CDR3, the full variable domain is GAGVSQSPRYKVAKRGQDVALRCDPISGHVSLFWYQQALGQGPEFLTYFQNEAQLDKSGLPSDRFFAERPEGSVSTLKIQRTQQEDSAVYLCASSLETGKGYTFGSGTRLTVV.

The chain couples TRBV9 to TRBJ1-5, with D uncertain. The CDR3 consists of 15 residues. Germline assignment: CDR1 SGDLS and CDR2 YYNGEE. V lost 4 bases, J lost 6 bases, and 17 bases lay in between. The CDR3 reads CASSYHPGSGQPQHF. DNA of the CDR3: TGTGCCAGCAGCTACCATCCCGGGTCGGGTCAGCCCCAGCATTTT.

The chain joins TRBV24-1 to TRBJ2-1; D unresolved. V lost 0 bases, J lost 4 bases, and 6 bases lay in between. Germline lookup yields CDR1 KGHDR and CDR2 SFDVKD. This CDR3 comprises 14 residues. The CDR3 region has the DNA TGTGCCACCAGTGATTTGTCACAGTACAATGAGCAGTTCTTC. Translation: CATSDLSQYNEQFF.

The rearrangement joins TRBV9 to TRBJ1-4, with D possibly matching TRBD1 (5 bases). Trimming removed 2 bases from V and 7 bases from J, with 15 bases in between. The CDR3 is 15 amino acids. Germline V gene data show CDR1 as SGDLS and CDR2 as YYNGEE. The CDR3 DNA follows: TGTGCCAGCAGCGTGGGGGACTCCTTTAGTGAAAAACTGTTTTTT. Protein product: CASSVGDSFSEKLFF.

This chain uses TRBV4-1 with TRBJ2-7; 8 bases fit TRBD1. In germline, CDR1 is MGHRA, CDR2 YSYEKL. The CDR3 spans 16 residues. Unmatched junction bases numbered 10, after V lost 6 bases and J lost 0 bases. CDR3 amino acids: CASSPGPGQVSYEQYF. Written as DNA, the CDR3 is TGCGCCAGCAGTCCTGGCCCGGGACAGGTCTCCTACGAGCAGTACTTC.

The genes are TRBV7-2 and TRBJ2-1, with 8 bases lining up with TRBD2. This CDR3 has 15 residues. Germline trimming cut 0 bases from V and 4 bases from J; bases unmatched to any gene: 2. Germline lookup yields CDR1 SGHTA and CDR2 FQGNSA. CDR3 in amino acids: CASSLAAGGYNEQFF. The CDR3 region has the DNA TGTGCCAGCAGCTTAGCCGCGGGAGGATACAATGAGCAGTTCTTC.

This chain connects TRBV11-2 to TRBJ1-5; D ambiguous. Germline lookup yields CDR1 SGHAT and CDR2 FQNNGV. This CDR3 has 16 amino acids. V shed 0 bases and J shed 0 bases, with 9 bases lying between them. The CDR3 DNA is TGTGCCAGCAGCTTAGATGGAGGAGTTAGCAATCAGCCCCAGCATTTT. Its protein product is CASSLDGGVSNQPQHF.

This clone is a singleton in its sample. The chain carries TRBV7-6 and TRBJ2-1; 8 bases match TRBD2. CDR3 length: 15 residues. Germline V gene lookup returns CDR1 SGHVS and CDR2 FNYEAQ. V trimming: 5 bases; J trimming: 0 bases; junction bases outside the gene matches: 3. The CDR3 nucleotides read TGTGCCAGCAGCGCGAGCGGGAGCTCCTACAATGAGCAGTTCTTC. It is translated as CASSASGSSYNEQFF.

The rearrangement links TRBV10-2 to TRBJ2-2, with D tentatively TRBD2 (6 bases). CDR3 length: 17 residues. Trimming removed 6 bases at V and 3 bases at J, with 20 bases between. The germline gives CDR1 WSHSY, CDR2 SAAADI. The DNA for the CDR3 is TGCGCCAGCAGCAATCGAGGAACTAGCAAGGACACCGGGGAGCTGTTTTTT. It encodes CASSNRGTSKDTGELFF.

The rearrangement uses TRBV6-5 and TRBJ1-5; tentative D call: TRBD1 (5 bases). The CDR3 consists of 13 residues. Per germline, CDR1 MNHEY and CDR2 SVGAGI. The germline V and J ends were trimmed by 10 bases and 6 bases, with 16 bases remaining between them. The DNA for the CDR3 is TGTGCCATAGGCGCGGGGCGGGGTCAGCCCCAGCATTTT. Residues: CAIGAGRGQPQHF.

The chain employs TRBV10-2 and TRBJ1-5; 10 bases agree with TRBD1. Germline V gene lookup returns CDR1 WSHSY and CDR2 SAAADI. The CDR3 is made up of 15 amino acids. J lost 7 bases, V lost 6 bases, and 9 bases had no gene match. CDR3 protein: CASRMTGGADQPQHF. The CDR3 bases are TGCGCCAGCAGGATGACAGGGGGCGCAGACCAGCCCCAGCATTTT.

This clone was observed once. The chain has TRBV19 and TRBJ1-5; tentative D call: TRBD1 (5 bases). This CDR3 contains 15 residues. The germline V gene encodes CDR1 LNHDA and CDR2 SQIVND (reference sequence). Trimming shortened V by 6 bases and J by 2 bases, and 14 bases separated the two germline ends. Written as DNA, the CDR3 is TGTGCCAGTAGCTGGGCCCGGGGGGGCAATCAGCCCCAGCATTTT. This codes for CASSWARGGNQPQHF.

CDR3 amino acids: CASSLALADYQETQYF. The CDR3 nucleotides are TGTGCCAGCAGTCTGGCACTAGCGGATTACCAAGAGACCCAGTACTTC. The chain uses TRBV28 and TRBJ2-5; 8 nucleotides match TRBD2. Germline lookup yields CDR1 MDHEN and CDR2 SYDVKM. The CDR3 spans 16 residues. V dropped 5 bases and J dropped 0; count of bases not matched to a gene: 8.

The rearrangement uses TRBV5-1 and TRBJ1-2; 7 bases match TRBD1. V lost 1 base, J lost 5 bases, and 5 bases stayed unmatched. The CDR3 covers 14 residues. Germline CDR1 and CDR2: SGHRS and YFSETQ. CDR3 DNA sequence: TGCGCCAGCAGCTTGCTGGGGACAGAATATGGCTACACCTTC. As protein: CASSLLGTEYGYTF.

The chain couples TRBV7-9 to TRBJ2-1; D remains ambiguous. CDR1 and CDR2 from the germline V gene are SEHNR and FQNEAQ (reference sequence). This CDR3 region has 14 residues. Deletions cut 4 bases from V and 0 bases from J, with 7 bases between. CDR3 bases: TGTGCCAGCAGCTCTAGGAGCTCCTACAATGAGCAGTTCTTC. Its protein product is CASSSRSSYNEQFF.

The rearrangement uses TRBV21-1 and TRBJ2-3; TRBD1 is the table's D call, not checked against the DNA. TRBV21-1 is given as a pseudogene. There are 15 residues in the CDR3. The CDR3 coding sequence is TGTGCCAGCAGCCACCAAAAGGGGGCGGGGGATACGCAGTATTTT. Protein product: CASSHQKGAGDTQYF.

The chain recombines TRBV19 with TRBJ2-6, with a tentative D call TRBD1 (6 bases). This CDR3 is 15 amino acids long. Germline V gene sequence: CDR1 LNHDA, CDR2 SQIVND (reference sequence). V was trimmed by 7 bases and J by 4 bases, leaving 14 bases between them. The DNA for the CDR3 is TGTGCCAGTATTGATCAGGGGATCGGGGCCAACGTCCTGACTTTC. Amino acid sequence: CASIDQGIGANVLTF.

The rearrangement links TRBV5-1 to TRBJ2-3, with 10 bases aligning to TRBD2. The V gene end was trimmed by 5 bases and the J gene end by 4 bases; junction bases not matched to a gene: 10. The CDR3 covers 16 residues. The germline CDR1 and CDR2 sequences are SGHRS and YFSETQ. The CDR3 protein is CASRRPSSGRPDTQYF. CDR3 in DNA: TGCGCCAGCAGGAGACCGTCTAGCGGGAGACCAGATACGCAGTATTTT.

The chain links TRBV6-1 to TRBJ1-1, with D maybe TRBD1 (5 bases). V was clipped by 1 base and J by 1 base, with 16 bases between them. The germline CDR1 and CDR2 sequences are MNHNS and SASEGT. This CDR3 region has 17 residues. The CDR3 is CASSEEGYWASNTEAFF. The CDR3 DNA reads TGTGCCAGCAGTGAAGAGGGGTATTGGGCATCGAACACTGAAGCTTTCTTT.